The next 20 T cell receptor beta chains were all read from a single sample in a study of prognosis after radiotherapy for stage I lung cancer. The authors amplified TCR beta CDR3 from genomic DNA using two-round multiplex PCR. Specific primers for each TRBV and TRBJ gene were what first-round PCR used. TCRdb re-called the multiplex PCR reads through MiXCR, storing one row per CDR3 protein. The sample shows some 34,000 distinct CDR3 sequences, approximately 35% of them seen only once. Sequenced material: PBMCs, taken before or after stereotactic body radiation therapy (not recorded which). The source of these receptors is a donor at least 50 years old with non-small cell lung cancer.

This clonotype has a count of ten or more. V gene TRBV11-2 combines with J gene TRBJ2-7; unclear D gene. The CDR3 spans 11 residues. Per the germline V gene, CDR1 is SGHAT and CDR2 is FQNNGV. V was pared by 5 bases and J by 4 bases, with 6 bases between. CDR3 DNA: TGTGCCAGCAGCCCTCAATACGAGCAGTACTTC. This encodes CASSPQYEQYF.

This clonotype was seen many times. This chain links TRBV9 with TRBJ1-6, with D perhaps matching TRBD1 (6 bases). Germline V lookup: CDR1 SGDLS, CDR2 YYNGEE. Deletions cut 0 bases from V and 9 bases from J, with 10 bases between. The CDR3 contains 14 residues. The CDR3 DNA sequence: TGTGCCAGCAGCGTAGGGGGCAGGGGTTCACCCCTCCACTTT. It translates to CASSVGGRGSPLHF.

A few counts support this clonotype. The conserved phenylalanine or tryptophan is not found at the CDR3 terminus, so this likely reflects a read error. The rearrangement uses TRBV2 and TRBJ2-1, with D maybe TRBD1 (5 bases). CDR3 size: 15 residues. The germline V and J ends were trimmed by 6 bases and 4 bases, with 16 bases remaining between them. From germline, CDR1 is SNHLY and CDR2 FYNNEI. The CDR3 spells CASRAFPDRYNEQFL. The DNA for the CDR3 is TGTGCCAGCAGGGCTTTTCCTGACAGATACAATGAGCAGTTCCTC.

Ten or more counts support this clonotype. The rearrangement links TRBV24-1 to TRBJ1-2, with D uncertain. Between the trimmed V and J ends, which lost 4 bases and 2 bases, there was a span of 7 bases. Germline V CDR1 and CDR2: KGHDR, SFDVKD. The CDR3 loop spans 13 amino acids. The CDR3 protein is CATSDAHNYGYTF. The CDR3 nucleotides read TGTGCCACCAGTGACGCACACAACTATGGCTACACCTTC.

The J gene is TRBJ2-2, the V gene TRBV30; TRBD2 matches at 11 bases. The V gene's germline CDR1 is GTSNPN and CDR2 SVGIG (reference sequence). V trimming: 1 base; J trimming: 2 bases; junction bases outside the gene matches: 6. This CDR3 is built from 17 residues. CDR3 in amino acids: CAWSGASGGINTGELFF. CDR3 DNA: TGTGCCTGGAGTGGCGCTAGCGGGGGGATTAACACCGGGGAGCTGTTTTTT.

At least ten counts were recorded for this clonotype. This sequence joins TRBV18 and TRBJ1-2; D is uncertain. Trimming shortened V by 4 bases and J by 3 bases, and 9 bases separated the two germline ends. Germline lookup yields CDR1 KGHSH and CDR2 LQKENI. CDR3 length: 13 amino acids. CDR3 residues: CASSLASYYGYTF. The CDR3, as DNA: TGTGCCAGCTCACTCGCGAGCTACTATGGCTACACCTTC.

This clonotype was observed many times. The chain carries TRBV20-1 and TRBJ1-6; no reliable D call. Trimming stripped 0 bases from V and 0 bases from J, with 9 bases between. Germline V gene lookup returns CDR1 DFQATT and CDR2 SNEGSKA (reference sequence). This CDR3 contains 16 residues. The CDR3 DNA reads TGCAGTGCTAGAGAGGCGTCGAGCTCCTATAATTCACCCCTCCACTTT. This encodes CSAREASSSYNSPLHF.

This clonotype was found once. A far larger clone is one base from this, pointing to a likely read error. The chain carries TRBV6-2 or TRBV6-3 and TRBJ2-3; 11 bases are a match to TRBD2. With V trimmed by 5 bases and J by 5 bases, 12 bases remained unmatched. The CDR3 extends over 17 amino acids. CDR1 is MNHEY and CDR2 is SVGEGT in the germline V gene. The CDR3 sequence is CASSDWDSGGAIDTQYF. CDR3 coding DNA: TGTGCCAGCAGTGACTGGGATAGCGGGGGGGCTATAGATACGCAGTATTTT.

This clonotype came up many times. V is TRBV7-8 and J is TRBJ2-1; 8 nucleotides align to TRBD2. CDR1 is SGHVS, CDR2 FQNEAQ, per germline. V trimming: 1 base; J trimming: 5 bases; junction bases outside the gene matches: 4. CDR3 size: 15 residues. CDR3 nucleotides: TGTGCCAGCAGCTTAGGGCTAGCGGGTAACAATGAGCAGTTCTTC. It specifies CASSLGLAGNNEQFF. The entire variable domain, with the rest obtained from reference TRBV7-8 and TRBJ2-1, is as follows: GAGVSQSPRYKVAKRGQDVALRCDPISGHVSLFWYQQALGQGPEFLTYFQNEAQLDKSGLPSDRFFAERPEGSVSTLKIQRTQQEDSAVYLCASSLGLAGNNEQFFGPGTRLTVL.

About this clonotype itself: Its ends do not fully match the called genes, so a read error is possible. The chain links TRBV5-1 to TRBJ1-1; 7 positions agree with TRBD1. Germline V gene sequence: CDR1 SGHRS, CDR2 YFSETQ. The CDR3 is 15 residues long. DNA of the CDR3: TGCGCCAGCAACCAGGGGGGGTCGGTGAAAACTGAAGCTTTCTTT. Protein sequence: CASNQGGSVKTEAFF.

Concerning this clonotype itself: The junction shows a germline mismatch at one end, possibly a read error. The chain has TRBV20-1 and TRBJ1-5; possibly TRBD1 for D (6 bases). Germline V gives CDR1 DFQATT, CDR2 SNEGSKA (reference sequence). This CDR3 is built from 16 residues. The CDR3 sequence is CSARDYEDSGLQPQHF. DNA of the CDR3: TGCAGTGCCAGAGATTATGAGGACAGTGGCTTGCAGCCCCAGCATTTT.

Concerning this clonotype: The junction shows a germline mismatch at one end, possibly a read error. This chain joins TRBV7-6 and TRBJ2-7, with D perhaps TRBD2 (6 bases). Germline V gives CDR1 SGHVS, CDR2 FNYEAQ. The CDR3 spans 16 residues. For the CDR3, the DNA is TGTTCCAGCAGCTTACTAGCCCTTGGGACGGGCGCCGAGCAGTACTTC. This encodes CSSSLLALGTGAEQYF.

In its sample, this clonotype was seen many times. The rearrangement uses TRBV6-1 and TRBJ1-4; tentative D call: TRBD1 (6 bases). The V end lost 7 bases, the J end lost 5 bases, and 14 bases lay between the germline ends. This CDR3 comprises 14 residues. The germline CDR1 and CDR2 sequences are MNHNS and SASEGT. The CDR3 coding sequence is TGTGCCAGCACCGACTCAGGACAGAATGAAAAACTGTTTTTT. It yields the protein CASTDSGQNEKLFF.

The sample holds many counts of this clonotype. This chain links TRBV11-3 with TRBJ1-1; tentative D call: TRBD1 (5 bases). Germline values: CDR1 SGHNT, CDR2 YENEEA. Deletions cut 5 bases from V and 1 base from J, with 8 bases between. The CDR3 has 13 residues. Written as DNA, the CDR3 is TGTGCCAGCAGCCACCAGGGGAACACTGAAGCTTTCTTT. This translates into CASSHQGNTEAFF.

The genes are TRBV7-6 and TRBJ2-7; no definite D call. The CDR3 sequence is 13 residues long. V was trimmed by 5 bases and J by 4 bases, leaving 12 bases between them. In germline, CDR1 is SGHVS, CDR2 FNYEAQ. The CDR3 DNA sequence: TGTGCCAGCAGCCAGTGCCCCAATTACGAGCAGTACTTC. Encoded protein: CASSQCPNYEQYF. Complete variable domain (other parts from reference TRBV7-6 and TRBJ2-7): GAGVSQSPRYKVTKRGQDVALRCDPISGHVSLYWYRQALGQGPEFLTYFNYEAQQDKSGLPNDRFSAERPEGSISTLTIQRTEQRDSAMYRCASSQCPNYEQYFGPGTRLTVT.

This clonotype was seen at least ten times. V and J are TRBV20-1 and TRBJ2-5; D possibly matches TRBD1 or TRBD2 (6 bases each). Germline V gives CDR1 DFQATT, CDR2 SNEGSKA (reference sequence). V lost 0 bases and J 1 base, leaving 15 bases between the germline ends. The CDR3 extends over 16 amino acids. The CDR3 loop reads CSARDWGALLQETQYF. For the CDR3, the DNA is TGCAGTGCTAGAGATTGGGGGGCTCTTCTCCAAGAGACCCAGTACTTC.

This clonotype has ten or more counts. This rearrangement joins TRBV7-8 to TRBJ2-1, with D perhaps TRBD2 (6 bases). Germline lookup yields CDR1 SGHVS and CDR2 FQNEAQ. The CDR3 spans 13 residues. V was pared by 4 bases and J by 4 bases, with 8 bases between. CDR3 protein: CASSSGLYNEQFF. In nucleotides, the CDR3 is TGTGCCAGCAGCTCGGGACTTTACAATGAGCAGTTCTTC.

The table lists this clonotype with many counts. The chain is built from TRBV18 and TRBJ2-3; D remains ambiguous. The CDR3 covers 12 residues. Per germline, CDR1 KGHSH and CDR2 LQKENI. V dropped 0 bases and J dropped 6 bases, with 4 bases sitting between them. The CDR3 protein is CASSPPSDTQYF. The CDR3, as DNA: TGTGCCAGCTCACCACCGAGCGATACGCAGTATTTT.

This clonotype was seen repeatedly, ten times or more. V and J are TRBV3-1 and TRBJ1-2, with D unresolved. V was clipped by 0 bases and J by 8 bases, with 13 bases between them. CDR1 and CDR2 (germline): LGHDT, YNNKEL (reference sequence). This CDR3 contains 14 residues. The chain's CDR3 is CASSQEVLGGGYTF. DNA of the CDR3: TGTGCCAGCAGCCAAGAAGTTTTAGGTGGGGGCTACACCTTC.

This chain links TRBV28 with TRBJ1-2, with D perhaps matching TRBD1 (5 bases). The V gene's germline CDR1 is MDHEN and CDR2 SYDVKM. Trimming removed 7 bases at V and 4 bases at J, with 16 bases between. The CDR3 loop spans 14 amino acids. CDR3 nucleotides: TGTGCCAGCACTCAACCCGGGGCCTTCTATGGCTACACCTTC. This encodes CASTQPGAFYGYTF.